These T cell receptor beta chains were read from a single sample in a study of identical twins. In TCRdb, the 5' RACE reads were re-called with MiXCR into one record per CDR3 protein. The data show some 630,000 distinct CDR3 sequences, about 7.6% seen once. Separately, the same data were catalogued under a study of yellow fever vaccine responses in identical twins.

Sequenced material: PBMCs. Receptors originate from a woman between 18 and 30 years old in good health. Each CDR3 is given without its conserved first and last residue.

>TRBV11-2|TRBJ2-1
ASSLGGFHHEQF
>TRBV5-1|TRBJ2-1
ASSSLGLAGSYNEQF
>TRBV10-3|TRBJ2-1
AISGLAGNEQF
>TRBV7-9|TRBJ1-4
ASSPGPILDEKLF
>TRBV6-1|TRBJ2-5
ASPIPGTGSETQY
>TRBV10-3|TRBJ2-2
ATGQGSGELF
>TRBV6-1|TRBJ2-1
ASSGGQVNSYNEQF
>TRBV25-1|TRBJ1-2
ASSEYYELGDGYT
>TRBV12-3/TRBV12-4|TRBJ2-1
ASSALSVMGSEQF
>TRBV5-1|TRBJ2-7
ASSLVPGTGTREQY
>TRBV5-1|TRBJ1-1
ASSRLRGVDTEAF
>TRBV7-9|TRBJ1-6
ASSFLVGNSPLH
>TRBV20-1|TRBJ2-5
SVRTGRGRETQY
>TRBV11-2|TRBJ1-1
ASSPRTVTEAF
>TRBV27|TRBJ1-1
ASSLYRMNTEAF
>TRBV3-1|TRBJ2-1
ASSQVTGEQF
>TRBV20-1|TRBJ2-1
SASLLDSYNEQF
>TRBV15|TRBJ2-2
ATSRPGTGGHTGELF
>TRBV5-5|TRBJ1-5
ARRNQPQH
>TRBV5-1|TRBJ2-1
ASSDPWDRYNEQF
>TRBV25-1|TRBJ2-2
ASRERDRDAGELF
>TRBV12-3/TRBV12-4|TRBJ1-2
ASSLALVGVTDFGGGYT
>TRBV14|TRBJ2-3
ASSQGTWSGTQY
>TRBV27|TRBJ2-3
ASSLSARQGLPTDTQY
>TRBV20-1|TRBJ2-2
SAPKGTNTGELF
>TRBV7-9|TRBJ1-1
ASSELVNTEAF
>TRBV12-3/TRBV12-4|TRBJ2-3
ASSSRVGGTDTQY
>TRBV29-1|TRBJ2-3
SVVPMGGTTDTQY
>TRBV20-1|TRBJ1-1
SAYRGGTEAF
>TRBV5-1|TRBJ2-1
ASSPPLGLAGVEQF
>TRBV28|TRBJ2-1
ASIGSYNEQF
>TRBV29-1|TRBJ1-2
SVDTGRGDSYGYT
>TRBV9|TRBJ2-1
ASSVAAGLPHEQF
>TRBV5-6|TRBJ2-7
ASSLAGATYEQY
>TRBV24-1|TRBJ2-5
ATSETSGVATQY
>TRBV5-6|TRBJ2-5
ASSLTGGETQY
>TRBV11-2|TRBJ1-2
ASSPGQGCT
>TRBV2|TRBJ2-1
ATQVATTSGSNEQF
>TRBV5-1|TRBJ2-5
ASSSLAGNQETQY
>TRBV27|TRBJ2-1
ASSSQTSGGSYEQF
>TRBV29-1|TRBJ2-3
SVGSGADTQY
>TRBV27|TRBJ2-3
ASSLTGWSTDTQY
>TRBV5-1|TRBJ2-1
ASSLEGTGGTSSYNEQF
>TRBV7-9|TRBJ1-1
ASSLPVTEAF
>TRBV20-1|TRBJ2-1
SARKRGGLLVINEQF
>TRBV7-9|TRBJ1-1
ASSPLTQTLAF
>TRBV28|TRBJ1-6
ASTPGSGGSPLH
>TRBV7-9|TRBJ2-1
ASSLLAGVSDEQF
>TRBV6-1|TRBJ2-1
ASSKGQPYYNEQF
>TRBV11-1|TRBJ2-5
ASSFYKGVIGETQY